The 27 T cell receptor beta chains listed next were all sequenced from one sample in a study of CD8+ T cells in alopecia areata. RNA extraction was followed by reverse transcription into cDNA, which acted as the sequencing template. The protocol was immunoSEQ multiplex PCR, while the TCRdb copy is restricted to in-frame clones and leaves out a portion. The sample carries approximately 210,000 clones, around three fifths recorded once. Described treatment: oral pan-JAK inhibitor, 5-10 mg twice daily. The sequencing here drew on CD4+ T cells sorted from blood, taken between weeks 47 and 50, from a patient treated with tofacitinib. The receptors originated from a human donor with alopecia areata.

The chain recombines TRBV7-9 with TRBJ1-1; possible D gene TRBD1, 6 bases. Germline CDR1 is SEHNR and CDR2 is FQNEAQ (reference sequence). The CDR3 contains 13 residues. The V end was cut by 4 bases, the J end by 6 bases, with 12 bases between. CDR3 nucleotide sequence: TGTGCCAGCAGCTCAAGGGGGAGGGCTGAAGCTTTCTTT. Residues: CASSSRGRAEAFF.

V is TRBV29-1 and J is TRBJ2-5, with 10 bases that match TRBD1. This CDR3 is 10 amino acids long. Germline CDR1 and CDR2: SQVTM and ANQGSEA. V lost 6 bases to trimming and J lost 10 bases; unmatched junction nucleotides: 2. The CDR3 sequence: CSVGQGDQYF. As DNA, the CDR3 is TGCAGCGTAGGACAGGGGGACCAGTACTTC.

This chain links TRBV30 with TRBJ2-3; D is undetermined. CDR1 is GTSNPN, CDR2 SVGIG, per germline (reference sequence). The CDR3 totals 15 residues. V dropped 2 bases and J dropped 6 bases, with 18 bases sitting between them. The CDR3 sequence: CAWSLLAWGRDTQYF. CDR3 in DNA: TGTGCCTGGAGTCTCCTGGCGTGGGGTCGCGATACGCAGTATTTT.

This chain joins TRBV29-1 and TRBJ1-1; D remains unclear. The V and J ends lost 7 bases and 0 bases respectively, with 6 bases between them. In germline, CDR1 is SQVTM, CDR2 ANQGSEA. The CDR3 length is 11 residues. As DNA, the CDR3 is TGCAGCGGCGAAATGAACACTGAAGCTTTCTTT. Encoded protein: CSGEMNTEAFF.

In nucleotides, the CDR3 is TGCAGCGTTGAAGAAAGAGGCGGAAGCTACGAGCAGTACTTC. Translation gives CSVEERGGSYEQYF. This chain joins TRBV29-1 and TRBJ2-7; D ambiguous. V was shortened by 0 bases and J by 3 bases, with 12 bases between the two germline ends. Germline CDR1 is SQVTM and CDR2 is ANQGSEA. This CDR3 contains 14 residues.

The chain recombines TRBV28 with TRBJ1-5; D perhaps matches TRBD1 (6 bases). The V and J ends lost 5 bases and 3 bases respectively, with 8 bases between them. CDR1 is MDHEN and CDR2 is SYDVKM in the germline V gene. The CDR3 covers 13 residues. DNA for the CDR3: TGTGCCAGCAGTCGGACAGCCAATCAGCCCCAGCATTTT. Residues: CASSRTANQPQHF.

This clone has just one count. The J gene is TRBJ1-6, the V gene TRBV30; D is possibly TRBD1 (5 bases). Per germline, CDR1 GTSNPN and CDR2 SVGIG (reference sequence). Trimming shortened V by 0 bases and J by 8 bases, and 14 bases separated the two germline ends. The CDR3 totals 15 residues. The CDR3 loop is CAWSVLGKGDSPLHF. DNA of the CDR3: TGTGCCTGGAGTGTACTCGGCAAAGGGGATTCACCCCTCCACTTT.

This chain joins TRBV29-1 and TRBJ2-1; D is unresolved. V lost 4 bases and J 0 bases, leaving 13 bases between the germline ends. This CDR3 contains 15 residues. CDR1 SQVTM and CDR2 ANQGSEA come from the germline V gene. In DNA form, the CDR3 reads TGCAGCGTTGCCCAAGGGTCAAGCTCCTACAATGAGCAGTTCTTC. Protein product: CSVAQGSSSYNEQFF.

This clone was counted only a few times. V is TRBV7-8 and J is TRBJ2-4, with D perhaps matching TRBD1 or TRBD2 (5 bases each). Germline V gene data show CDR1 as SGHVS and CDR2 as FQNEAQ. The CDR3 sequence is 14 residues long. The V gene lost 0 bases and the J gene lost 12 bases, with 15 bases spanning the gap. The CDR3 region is CASSLAAGAYSQYF. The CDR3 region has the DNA TGTGCCAGCAGCTTAGCGGCCGGGGCATACAGTCAGTACTTC.

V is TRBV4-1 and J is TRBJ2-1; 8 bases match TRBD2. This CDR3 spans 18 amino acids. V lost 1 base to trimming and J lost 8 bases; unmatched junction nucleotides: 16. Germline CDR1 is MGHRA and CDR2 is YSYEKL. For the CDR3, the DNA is TGCGCCAGCAGCCAAGGGGCGGGGGGTCAGAGGTGGGTCGATGAGCAGTTCTTC. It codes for CASSQGAGGQRWVDEQFF.

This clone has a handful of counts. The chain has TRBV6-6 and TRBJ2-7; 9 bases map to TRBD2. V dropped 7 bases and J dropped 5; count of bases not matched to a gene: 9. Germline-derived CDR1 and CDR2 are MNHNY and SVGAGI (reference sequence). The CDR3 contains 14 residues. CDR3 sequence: CASIAGGNSHEQYF. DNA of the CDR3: TGTGCCAGCATTGCGGGGGGGAATTCCCACGAGCAGTACTTC.

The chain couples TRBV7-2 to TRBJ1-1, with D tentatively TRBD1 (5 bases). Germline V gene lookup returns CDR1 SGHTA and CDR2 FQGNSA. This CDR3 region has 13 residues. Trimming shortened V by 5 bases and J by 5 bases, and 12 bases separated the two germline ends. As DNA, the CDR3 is TGTGCCAGCAGCCTCGGGACGGTTACTGAAGCTTTCTTT. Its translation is CASSLGTVTEAFF.

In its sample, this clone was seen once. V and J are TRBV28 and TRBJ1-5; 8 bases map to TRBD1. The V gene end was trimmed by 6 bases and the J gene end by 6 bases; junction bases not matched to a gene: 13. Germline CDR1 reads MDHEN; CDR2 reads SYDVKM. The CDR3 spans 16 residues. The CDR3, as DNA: TGTGCCAGCAGGATAACAGGGGGTAACCAGGGTCAGCCCCAGCATTTT. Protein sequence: CASRITGGNQGQPQHF.

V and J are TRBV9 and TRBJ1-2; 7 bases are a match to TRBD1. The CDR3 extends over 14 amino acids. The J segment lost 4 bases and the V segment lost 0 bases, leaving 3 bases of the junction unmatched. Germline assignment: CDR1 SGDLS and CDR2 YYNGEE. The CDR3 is CASSVDGTAYGYTF. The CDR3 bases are TGTGCCAGCAGCGTAGACGGGACAGCCTATGGCTACACCTTC. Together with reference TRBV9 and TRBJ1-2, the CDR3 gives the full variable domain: DSGVTQTPKHLITATGQRVTLRCSPRSGDLSVYWYQQSLDQGLQFLIQYYNGEERAKGNILERFSAQQFPDLHSELNLSSLELGDSALYFCASSVDGTAYGYTFGSGTRLTVV.

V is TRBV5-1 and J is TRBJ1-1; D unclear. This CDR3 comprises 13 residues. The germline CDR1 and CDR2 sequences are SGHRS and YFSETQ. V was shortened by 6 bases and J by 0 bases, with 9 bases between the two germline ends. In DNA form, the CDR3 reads TGCGCCAGCATGGCCGGTGTGAACACTGAAGCTTTCTTT. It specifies CASMAGVNTEAFF.

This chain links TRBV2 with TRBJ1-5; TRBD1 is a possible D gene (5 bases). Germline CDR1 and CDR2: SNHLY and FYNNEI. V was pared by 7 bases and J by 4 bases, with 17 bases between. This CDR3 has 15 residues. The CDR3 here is CASKSPQGPNQPQHF. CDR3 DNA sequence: TGTGCCAGCAAATCACCCCAGGGCCCTAATCAGCCCCAGCATTTT.

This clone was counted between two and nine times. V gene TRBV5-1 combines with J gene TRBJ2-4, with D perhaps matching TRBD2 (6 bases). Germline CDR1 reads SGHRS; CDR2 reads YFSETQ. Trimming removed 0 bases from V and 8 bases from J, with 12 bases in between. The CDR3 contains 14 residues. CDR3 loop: CASSLGGVQDIQYF. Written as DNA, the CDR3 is TGCGCCAGCAGCTTGGGCGGGGTCCAGGACATTCAGTACTTC.

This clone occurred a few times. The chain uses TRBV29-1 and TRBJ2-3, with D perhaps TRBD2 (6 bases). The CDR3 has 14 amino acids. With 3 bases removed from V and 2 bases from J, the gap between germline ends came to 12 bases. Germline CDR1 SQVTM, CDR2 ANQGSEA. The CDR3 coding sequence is TGCAGCGTTGATAAACGGGACTCCACAGATACGCAGTATTTT. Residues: CSVDKRDSTDTQYF.

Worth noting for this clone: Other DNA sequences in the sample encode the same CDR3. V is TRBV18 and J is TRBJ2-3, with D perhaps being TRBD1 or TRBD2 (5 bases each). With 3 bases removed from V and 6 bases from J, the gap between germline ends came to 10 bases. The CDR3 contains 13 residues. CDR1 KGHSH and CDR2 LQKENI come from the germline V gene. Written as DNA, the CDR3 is TGTGCCAGCTCACCGAGGGGCGGCGATACGCAGTATTTT. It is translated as CASSPRGGDTQYF.

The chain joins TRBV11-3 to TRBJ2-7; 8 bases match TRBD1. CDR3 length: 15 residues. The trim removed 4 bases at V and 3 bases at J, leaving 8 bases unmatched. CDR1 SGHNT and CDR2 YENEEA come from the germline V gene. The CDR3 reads CASSSGGQILYEQYF. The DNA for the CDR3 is TGTGCCAGCAGCTCAGGGGGCCAGATTCTCTACGAGCAGTACTTC. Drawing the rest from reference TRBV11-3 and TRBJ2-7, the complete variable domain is EAGVVQSPRYKIIEKKQPVAFWCNPISGHNTLYWYLQNLGQGPELLIRYENEEAVDDSQLPKDRFSAERLKGVDSTLKIQPAELGDSAVYLCASSSGGQILYEQYFGPGTRLTVT.

Here the CDR3 reads CASRYVDTQYF. The CDR3 DNA reads as TGTGCCAGCAGATATGTAGATACGCAGTATTTT. The rearrangement joins TRBV25-1 to TRBJ2-3; no clear D. With 6 bases removed from V and 5 bases from J, the gap between germline ends came to 6 bases. This CDR3 has 11 residues. The germline gives CDR1 MGHDK, CDR2 SYGVNS.

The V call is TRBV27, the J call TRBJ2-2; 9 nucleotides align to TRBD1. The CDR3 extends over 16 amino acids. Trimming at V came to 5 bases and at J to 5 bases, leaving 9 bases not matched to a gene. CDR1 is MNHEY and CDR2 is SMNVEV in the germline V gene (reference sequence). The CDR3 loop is CASSTGGGGLTGELFF. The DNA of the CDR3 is TGTGCCAGCAGTACAGGGGGCGGGGGTCTGACCGGGGAGCTGTTTTTT.

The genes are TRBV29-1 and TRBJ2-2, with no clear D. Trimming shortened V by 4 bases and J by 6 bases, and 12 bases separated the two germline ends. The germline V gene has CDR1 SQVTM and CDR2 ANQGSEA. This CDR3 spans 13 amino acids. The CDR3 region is CSVARQASGELFF. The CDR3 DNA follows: TGCAGCGTTGCCCGGCAGGCGTCCGGGGAGCTGTTTTTT.

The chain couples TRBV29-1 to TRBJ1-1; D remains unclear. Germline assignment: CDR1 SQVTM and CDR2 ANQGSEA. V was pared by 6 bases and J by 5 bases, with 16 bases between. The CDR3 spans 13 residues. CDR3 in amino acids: CSVRPPGRTEAFF. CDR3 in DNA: TGCAGCGTCCGTCCCCCCGGTAGGACTGAAGCTTTCTTT.

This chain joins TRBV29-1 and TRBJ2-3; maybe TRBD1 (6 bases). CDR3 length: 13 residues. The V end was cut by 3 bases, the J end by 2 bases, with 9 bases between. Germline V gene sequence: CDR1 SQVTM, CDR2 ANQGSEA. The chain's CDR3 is CSVDEGHTDTQYF. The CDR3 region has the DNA TGCAGCGTTGACGAGGGACACACAGATACGCAGTATTTT.

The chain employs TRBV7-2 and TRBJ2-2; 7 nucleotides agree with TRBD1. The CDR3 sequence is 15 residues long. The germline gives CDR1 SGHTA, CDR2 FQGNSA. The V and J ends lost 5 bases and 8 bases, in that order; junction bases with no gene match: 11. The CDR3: CASSPQGLGTGELFF. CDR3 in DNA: TGTGCCAGCAGCCCACAGGGGCTTGGGACGGGGGAGCTGTTTTTT.

The CDR3 spells CASRPGGAGFTDTQYF. The CDR3 DNA is TGTGCCAGCAGACCCGGGGGGGCCGGTTTTACAGATACGCAGTATTTT. J is TRBJ2-3 and V is TRBV25-1, with TRBD2 identical over 8 bases. V gave up 6 bases and J gave up 3 bases; unmatched junction bases: 11. Germline CDR1 reads MGHDK; CDR2 reads SYGVNS. The CDR3 has 16 amino acids.